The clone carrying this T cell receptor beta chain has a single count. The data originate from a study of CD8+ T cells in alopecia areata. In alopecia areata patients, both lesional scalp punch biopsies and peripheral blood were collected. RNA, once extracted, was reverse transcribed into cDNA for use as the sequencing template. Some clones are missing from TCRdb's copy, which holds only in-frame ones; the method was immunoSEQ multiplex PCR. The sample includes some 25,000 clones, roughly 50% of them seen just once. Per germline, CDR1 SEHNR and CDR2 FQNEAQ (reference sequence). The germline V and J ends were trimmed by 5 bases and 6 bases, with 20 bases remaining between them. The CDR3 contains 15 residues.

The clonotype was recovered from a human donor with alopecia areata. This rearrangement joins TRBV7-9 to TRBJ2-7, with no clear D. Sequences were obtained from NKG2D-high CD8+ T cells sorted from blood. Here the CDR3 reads CASSIYPRGIGEQYF. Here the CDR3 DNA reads TGTGCCAGCAGCATATACCCTCGAGGTATTGGCGAGCAGTACTTC.